A selection of T cell receptor beta chains follows, all from one sample in a study of blood T cell repertoires in COVID-19. The data were produced by immunoSEQ multiplex PCR, yet TCRdb's version contains in-frame clones alone and is incomplete. This table has some 150,000 clones, roughly 89% appearing once. The source material was peripheral blood. These receptors all stem from an older woman who had recovered from COVID-19. Both conserved end residues are part of each CDR3. The listing skips clone size in some rows; elsewhere it reads once, few, many or a size class.

TRBJ2-7	few	TRBV10-3	CAISEQGFAYEQYF
TRBJ2-1	-	TRBV24-1	CATSDQKGGTYNEQFF
TRBJ1-5	-	TRBV27	CASSVDLRDQPQHF
TRBJ1-1	-	TRBV2	CASGRSGGGNTEAFF
TRBJ2-5	-	TRBV7-6	CASSSERTSGGMETQYF
TRBJ1-2	few	TRBV28	CASSLAATANYGYTF
TRBJ1-2	-	TRBV2	CASSPGQGAYGYTF
TRBJ1-5	-	TRBV2	CASSEQGPDQPQHF
TRBJ2-5	-	TRBV7-9	CASSPLREETQYF
TRBJ1-5	-	TRBV11-2	CASSFGPGQPQHF
TRBJ1-6	once	TRBV5-1	CASSLSPGQGANSPLHF
TRBJ1-1	-	TRBV27	CASSWTGRGTEAFF
TRBJ2-7	-	TRBV9	CASSATLAGPSYEQYF
TRBJ2-5	-	TRBV4-2	CASSQQVQETQYF
TRBJ1-6	-	TRBV9	CASSAYGTPNSPLHF
TRBJ1-2	once	TRBV28	CASNSKGTGYGYTF
TRBJ2-2	-	TRBV19	CASTSSAGLVGELFF
TRBJ1-2	-	TRBV14	CASSPGILYGYTF
TRBJ1-1	few	TRBV12-3/TRBV12-4	CASRLQTGNIFF
TRBJ2-7	-	TRBV7-9	CASSLDGTSPYEQYF
TRBJ1-1	-	TRBV2	CASGGWGGVAFF
TRBJ2-5	-	TRBV3-1/TRBV3-2	CASSQDPGLAGGAQETQYF
TRBJ1-4	-	TRBV5-1	CASSLAGLANEKLFF
TRBJ2-7	-	TRBV28	CASSTAGQGGQGQYF
TRBJ2-3	-	TRBV3-1/TRBV3-2	CASSTGLAGGLNTQYF
TRBJ1-5	-	TRBV19	CASSFSTGQGAQHF
TRBJ1-3	-	TRBV5-1	CASSPDWRPGNTIYF
TRBJ1-5	-	TRBV28	CASSLRVGGAAYSNQPQHF
TRBJ2-7	-	TRBV5-1	CASSLAATGGEQYF
TRBJ1-3	-	TRBV30	CAWSAYSGNTIYF
TRBJ1-3	few	TRBV2	CASSEMGQLAGNTIYF
TRBJ2-3	-	TRBV7-9	CASSRDTDTQYF
TRBJ1-5	-	TRBV28	CASSLNPGQANQPQHF
TRBJ2-3	few	TRBV2	CASSEVADTQYF
TRBJ2-3	-	TRBV5-1	CASSSRLAGALSTDTQYF
TRBJ1-1	-	TRBV2	CAVRTRSNTEAFF
TRBJ2-7	once	TRBV7-3	CASSLTRLAGEQYF
TRBJ1-1	-	TRBV11-2	CASNNQGAGGTEAFF
TRBJ2-6	-	TRBV5-8	CASSGTGKAGANVLTF
TRBJ2-7	-	TRBV11-2	CASSFDRDSYEQYF
TRBJ1-4	-	TRBV11-2	CASSTYRGTNEKLFF
TRBJ2-5	-	TRBV7-2	CASSPDYLQETQYF
TRBJ2-2	-	TRBV12-5	CAPTRGGELFF
TRBJ1-2	-	TRBV7-2	CASSPDEGRGYTF
TRBJ1-1	-	TRBV7-2	CASSSFWPGQGNTEAFF
TRBJ2-3	-	TRBV24-1	CATRDFRGGSDTQYF
TRBJ2-1	-	TRBV3-1/TRBV3-2	CASSQDSAGWYEQFF
TRBJ1-4	once	TRBV14	CASSHGTSEKLFF
TRBJ2-5	-	TRBV28	CASGSRGLGETQYF
TRBJ1-3	-	TRBV3-1/TRBV3-2	CASKSSGNTIYF
TRBJ2-2	-	TRBV5-1	CASSLGQGIGELFF
TRBJ2-3	-	TRBV2	CASMEGYSPDTQYF
TRBJ1-1	-	TRBV28	CASIPWGRGRSDTEAFF
TRBJ1-3	-	TRBV15	CATSRDTAGNTIYF
TRBJ2-7	-	TRBV2	CASSGGGLALSYEQYF
TRBJ1-2	-	TRBV18	CASSPSGGNYGYTF
TRBJ1-1	-	TRBV11-2	CASSLTGNTEAFF
TRBJ2-5	-	TRBV5-1	CASWTSGVQETQYF
TRBJ1-5	-	TRBV2	CASSEFNGYNQPQHF